The T cell receptor (beta chain) described here comes from a study of OX40 agonist ivuxolimab in advanced cancers. Background on the study: The patients received agonistic anti-OX40 (CD134) antibody ivuxolimab. Averaging approximately 60 years in age, with a range of about 23 to 85, the cohort was about 85% male. Overall study results and limits: In general, CD8+ T cells held more expanded clones than CD4+ did, on average.

Worth noting for this clone: Its antigen is undetermined.

CDR1 and CDR2 (germline): LNHDA, SQIVND (reference sequence). CDR3 length equals 16 residues. The trim removed 6 bases at V and 2 bases at J, leaving 11 bases unmatched. Profiling relied on immunoSEQ multiplex PCR, and the TCRdb table lists in-frame clones only, not all of them. The repertoire has under 90,000 clones, about 88% of them found once; the top ten carry around 0.97%. Sample: CD4+ or CD8+ T cells sorted from blood, taken in a trial of the OX40 agonist ivuxolimab. The source is an adult with an advanced solid tumor such as melanoma, head and neck, liver or kidney cancer. The rearrangement links TRBV19 to TRBJ1-1; TRBD1 agrees at 8 bases. The CDR3 is CASRSYGQGENTEAFF. CDR3 sequence (DNA): TGTGCCAGTAGATCCTACGGACAGGGTGAAAACACTGAAGCTTTCTTT.